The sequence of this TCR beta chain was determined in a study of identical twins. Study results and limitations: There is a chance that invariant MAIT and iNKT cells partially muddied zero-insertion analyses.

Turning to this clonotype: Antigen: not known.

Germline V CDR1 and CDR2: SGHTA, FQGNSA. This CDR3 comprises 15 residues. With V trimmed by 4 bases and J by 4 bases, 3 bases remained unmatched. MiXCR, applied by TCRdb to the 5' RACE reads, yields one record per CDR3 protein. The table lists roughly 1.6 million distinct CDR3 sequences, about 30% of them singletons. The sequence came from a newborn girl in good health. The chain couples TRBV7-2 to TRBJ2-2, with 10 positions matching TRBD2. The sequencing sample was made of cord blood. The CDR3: CASSSTSGITGELFF. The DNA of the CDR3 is TGTGCCAGCAGCTCCACTAGCGGGATCACCGGGGAGCTGTTTTTT.